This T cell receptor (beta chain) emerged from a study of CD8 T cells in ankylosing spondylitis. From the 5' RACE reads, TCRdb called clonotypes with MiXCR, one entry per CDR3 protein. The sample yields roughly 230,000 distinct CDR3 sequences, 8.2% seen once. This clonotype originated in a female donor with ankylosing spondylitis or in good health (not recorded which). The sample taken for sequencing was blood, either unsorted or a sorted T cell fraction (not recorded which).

The CDR3 region has the DNA TGCAGTGCGGAGGAGGCAGCCCGGGGGCAAGAGACCCAGTACTTC. It is translated as CSAEEAARGQETQYF. The chain links TRBV20-1 to TRBJ2-5; perhaps TRBD2 as D (6 bases). The CDR3 is 15 residues long. Trimming left V 6 bases short and J 2 bases short, with 19 bases between. CDR1 is DFQATT, CDR2 SNEGSKA, per germline (reference sequence).